A selection of T cell receptor beta chains follows, all from one sample in a study of T cells in Graves' hyperthyroidism and ophthalmopathy. TCRdb recomputed calls from the multiplex PCR reads with MiXCR, one row per CDR3 protein. The data show around 350,000 distinct CDR3 sequences, roughly 25% seen once. The sequencing sample was made of blood. Receptors were obtained from a man aged 50 to 59 with Graves' hyperthyroidism. The CDR3 runs from the conserved cysteine through the conserved F or W. The D gene is left open where the match is weak. Clone size appears in some rows only: once, few, many, or a class for an expanded clone.

>TRBJ1-1|NA|many|TRBV3-1
CASSLRNTEAFF
TGTGCCAGCAGCTTAAGAAACACTGAAGCTTTCTTT
>TRBJ2-1|TRBD2|many|TRBV11-2
CASSSGLANYNEQFF
TGTGCCAGCAGCTCGGGACTAGCGAACTACAATGAGCAGTTCTTC
>TRBJ2-2|NA|NA|TRBV11-2
CASSVQGGGTGELFF
TGTGCCAGCAGCGTACAGGGTGGGGGGACCGGGGAGCTGTTTTTT
>TRBJ1-1|TRBD1|NA|TRBV5-1
CASSTGDRGLGTEAFF
TGCGCCAGCAGCACTGGGGACAGGGGGCTGGGTACTGAAGCTTTCTTT
>TRBJ2-2|NA|NA|TRBV5-1
CASSLVTGTSNTGELFF
TGCGCCAGCAGCTTGGTAACCGGGACATCGAACACCGGGGAGCTGTTTTTT
>TRBJ2-1|NA|few|TRBV10-1
CASSGSDYNEQFF
TGCGCCAGCAGCGGGAGTGATTACAATGAGCAGTTCTTC
>TRBJ2-3|TRBD1|few|TRBV5-6
CASSLPTGNTDTQYF
TGTGCCAGCAGCTTGCCGACAGGGAACACAGATACGCAGTATTTT
>TRBJ1-1|NA|NA|TRBV7-3
CASSLEPGLGRDTEAFF
TGTGCCAGCAGCTTGGAACCGGGACTAGGACGGGACACTGAAGCTTTCTTT
>TRBJ1-2|TRBD1|few|TRBV20-1
CSARTDRSFYGYTF
TGCAGTGCTAGAACGGACAGGTCGTTCTATGGCTACACCTTC
>TRBJ2-7|TRBD2|many|TRBV20-1
CSARDRGGPGVEQYF
TGCAGTGCTAGAGATCGCGGGGGGCCGGGGGTCGAGCAGTACTTC
>TRBJ1-2|NA|NA|TRBV6-1
CASSEYSPGKTYGYTF
TGTGCCAGCAGTGAATATAGTCCAGGGAAGACCTATGGCTACACCTTC
>TRBJ2-6|NA|many|TRBV6-1
CASRLGSSGANVLTF
TGTGCCAGCAGACTCGGGAGCTCTGGGGCCAACGTCCTGACTTTC